What follows are 13 T cell receptor beta chains derived from one specimen sequenced in a study of regulatory T cells in long-lasting Graves disease (dated by TCRdb to the early 2020s). To prepare the library, multiplex PCR was applied. Sequencing was performed on an Illumina HiSeq 4000. iRepertoire HTBI primers and Arm-PCR amplification of CDR3 regions were used to construct TCR beta libraries. Through fastp at Q25 and MiXCR, TCRdb rebuilt clones from the public reads, retaining in-frame beta chains. Entries that share a CDR3 protein sequence are merged under the most common genes and DNA. The sample records a few hundred thousand distinct CDR3 sequences, 15% to 20% of which are singletons. Of the sample, 14% is held by the ten largest clones. The time point label, read with the paper, signifies: newly diagnosed GD, antithyroid drugs for less than 3 months. For both TCR sequencing and RNA sequencing, RNA was extracted from PBMCs in TRIzol.

The data were also submitted as part of a second study, on T cells in Graves' hyperthyroidism and ophthalmopathy.

This specimen was peripheral blood mononuclear cells (PBMCs), taken at new diagnosis, from a patient treated with antithyroid drugs. The receptors shown here come from a woman aged 30 to 39 with Graves disease. Donor details come from another sample of the same person, matched by shared clones.

This clonotype was recorded at least ten times. This chain joins TRBV2 and TRBJ1-1, with TRBD1 matching 9 bases. V dropped 7 bases and J dropped 4; count of bases not matched to a gene: 7. This CDR3 spans 14 amino acids. Germline CDR1 SNHLY, CDR2 FYNNEI. In DNA, the CDR3 is TGTGCCAGCATTGGGGACAGGGCGGGCACTGAAGCTTTCTTT. This gives the protein CASIGDRAGTEAFF. Combining the CDR3 with reference TRBV2 and TRBJ1-1 gives the whole variable domain EPEVTQTPSHQVTQMGQEVILRCVPISNHLYFYWYRQILGQKVEFLVSFYNNEISEKSEIFDDQFSVERPDGSNFTLKIRSTKLEDSAMYFCASIGDRAGTEAFFGQGTRLTVV.

The V call is TRBV4-2, the J call TRBJ2-7; D is unresolved. The CDR3 spans 11 residues. Germline values: CDR1 LGHNA, CDR2 YNFKEQ. Trimming removed 3 bases from V and 5 bases from J, with 5 bases in between. Here the CDR3 DNA reads TGTGCCAGCAGCCAGGCCCACGAGCAGTACTTC. Translation gives CASSQAHEQYF.

This clonotype was seen a handful of times. V is TRBV7-9 and J is TRBJ1-2, with TRBD1 matching over 7 bases. This CDR3 contains 15 residues. Germline V gene data show CDR1 as SEHNR and CDR2 as FQNEAQ (reference sequence). V lost 0 bases to trimming and J lost 2 bases; unmatched junction nucleotides: 3. As DNA, the CDR3 is TGTGCCAGCAGCTTAGCAAAGGGGGCGAACTATGGCTACACCTTC. It yields the protein CASSLAKGANYGYTF.

This clonotype came up many times. The J gene is TRBJ1-1, the V gene TRBV3-1, with unresolved D. The ends were cut back, 3 bases at V and 1 base at J, with 6 bases in the middle. This CDR3 is built from 13 residues. CDR1 LGHDT and CDR2 YNNKEL come from the germline V gene (reference sequence). CDR3 bases: TGTGCCAGCAGCCAGGCGGAGAACACTGAAGCTTTCTTT. It yields the protein CASSQAENTEAFF.

The chain links TRBV27 to TRBJ2-7; D remains unclear. The CDR3 spans 16 residues. Trimming took 5 bases from V and 7 from J, leaving 24 bases between them. Germline V gene sequence: CDR1 MNHEY, CDR2 SMNVEV (reference sequence). CDR3 sequence: CASSLGWSSSYNEQYF. For the CDR3, the DNA is TGTGCCAGCAGTCTTGGATGGTCGAGCTCCTACAATGAGCAGTACTTC.

This clonotype has a count of ten or more. This chain uses TRBV4-1 with TRBJ2-7, with 10 nucleotides matching TRBD2. V trimming: 0 bases; J trimming: 3 bases; junction bases outside the gene matches: 5. Germline loops: CDR1 MGHRA, CDR2 YSYEKL. This CDR3 is built from 16 residues. The CDR3 DNA reads as TGCGCCAGCAGCCAAGATCCTAGCGGGGGAGTCTACGAGCAGTACTTC. Translating gives CASSQDPSGGVYEQYF.

The J gene is TRBJ2-1, the V gene TRBV6-1; D is unresolved. The CDR3 is 13 amino acids. Germline CDR1 reads MNHNS; CDR2 reads SASEGT. V lost 6 bases and J lost 3, with 9 bases in between. CDR3 coding DNA: TGTGCCAGCAGAGTTGACAACTACAATGAGCAGTTCTTC. This codes for CASRVDNYNEQFF.

The table lists this clonotype with many counts. The rearrangement uses TRBV29-1 and TRBJ2-7, with TRBD1 matching 7 bases. Germline values: CDR1 SQVTM, CDR2 ANQGSEA. This CDR3 comprises 14 residues. J lost 3 bases, V lost 6 bases, and 11 bases had no gene match. The CDR3 DNA is TGCAGCGTCTCACGTACCGGGACAGTCTACGAGCAGTACTTC. Protein product: CSVSRTGTVYEQYF.

This clonotype was observed many times. This chain joins TRBV20-1 and TRBJ1-1; a weak D match, TRBD1 (5 bases). The V gene's germline CDR1 is DFQATT and CDR2 SNEGSKA (reference sequence). The CDR3 loop spans 15 amino acids. V was trimmed by 0 bases and J by 3 bases, leaving 14 bases between them. The CDR3 DNA reads as TGCAGTGCTAGAGACGCGGGACCGTTTGACACTGAAGCTTTCTTT. The encoded protein is CSARDAGPFDTEAFF.

The sample holds a few counts of this clonotype. V gene TRBV7-3 combines with J gene TRBJ2-3; possibly TRBD2 for D (5 bases). The J call could be wrong; TRBJ2-5 is a better fit for the DNA end. CDR1 and CDR2 (germline): SGHTA, FQGTGA. This CDR3 has 13 amino acids. The CDR3 DNA sequence: TGTGCCAGCAGCCCGCGGACTGGGGAGACCCAGTACTTC. It specifies CASSPRTGETQYF.

This clonotype was seen repeatedly, ten times or more. V is TRBV6-1 and J is TRBJ2-7, with TRBD1 matching 7 bases. The CDR3 runs 12 residues. V shed 5 bases and J 5 bases; nucleotides not matched to a gene: 3. CDR1 is MNHNS and CDR2 is SASEGT in the germline V gene. The CDR3 DNA is TGTGCCAGCAGTCAAGGGGGCGACGAGCAGTACTTC. This gives the protein CASSQGGDEQYF.

This clonotype was seen repeatedly, ten times or more. One junction end disagrees with the germline gene, perhaps due to a read error. This chain links TRBV18 with TRBJ1-1, with D unresolved. CDR3 length equals 14 residues. Germline V lookup: CDR1 KGHSH, CDR2 LQKENI. CDR3 DNA sequence: TGTGCCAGCCCACCATCAAGGTTGGACACTGAAGCTTTCTTT. Translation gives CASPPSRLDTEAFF.

This clonotype came up many times. The chain employs TRBV29-1 and TRBJ2-7; D is undetermined. The germline V and J ends were trimmed by 0 bases and 3 bases, with 12 bases remaining between them. CDR1 and CDR2 (germline): SQVTM, ANQGSEA. This CDR3 region has 14 residues. The CDR3 sequence: CSVEDPYNNYEQYF. The CDR3 DNA follows: TGCAGCGTTGAAGACCCCTATAACAACTACGAGCAGTACTTC.